Described below is a single T cell receptor (beta chain) sequence and its context. Its target is not known. MiXCR was run by TCRdb on the reads, yielding one entry per CDR3 protein. The repertoire holds about 300,000 distinct CDR3 sequences, with around 10% as singletons. From germline, CDR1 is DFQATT and CDR2 SNEGSKA (reference sequence). The CDR3 runs to 11 residues. Between the trimmed V and J ends, which lost 5 bases and 0 bases, there was a span of 5 bases. This record comes from a study of T cell repertoires in cytomegalovirus infection. Whole-study context: Through public TCR beta signatures, both CMV infection and matching HLA type were indicated. Study conclusions and caveats: The study found HLA-C-restricted CMV-specific TCR beta clonotypes dominating the ex vivo response. Carriers of CMV and the relevant HLA type were discriminated by public TCR beta frequency.

The specimen sequenced was PBMCs. The sequence was collected from a human donor in good health (CMV status not recorded). Some clones in this sample may be carry-over from other donors' samples. The chain carries TRBV20-1 and TRBJ2-7, with D unclear. The CDR3 sequence is CSAAFSYEQYV. CDR3 DNA sequence: TGCAGTGCTGCGTTCTCCTACGAGCAGTACGTC.